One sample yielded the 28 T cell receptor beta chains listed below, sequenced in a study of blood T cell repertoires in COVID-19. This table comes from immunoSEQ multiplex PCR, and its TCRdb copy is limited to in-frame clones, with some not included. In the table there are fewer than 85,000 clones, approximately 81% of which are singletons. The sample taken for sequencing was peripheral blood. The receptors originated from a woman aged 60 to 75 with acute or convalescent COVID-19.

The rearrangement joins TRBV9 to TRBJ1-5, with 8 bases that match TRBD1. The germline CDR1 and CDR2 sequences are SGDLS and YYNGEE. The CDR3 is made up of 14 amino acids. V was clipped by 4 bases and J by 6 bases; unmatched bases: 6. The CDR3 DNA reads TGTGCCAGCAGCCCTCAGGGGGCAGCTCAGCCCCAGCATTTT. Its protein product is CASSPQGAAQPQHF.

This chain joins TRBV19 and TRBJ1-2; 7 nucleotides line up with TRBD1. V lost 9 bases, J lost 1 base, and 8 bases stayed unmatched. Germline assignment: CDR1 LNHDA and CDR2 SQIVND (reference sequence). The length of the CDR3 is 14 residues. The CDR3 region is CASYRGGFNYGYTF. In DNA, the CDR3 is TGTGCCAGCTACAGGGGCGGCTTTAACTATGGCTACACCTTC.

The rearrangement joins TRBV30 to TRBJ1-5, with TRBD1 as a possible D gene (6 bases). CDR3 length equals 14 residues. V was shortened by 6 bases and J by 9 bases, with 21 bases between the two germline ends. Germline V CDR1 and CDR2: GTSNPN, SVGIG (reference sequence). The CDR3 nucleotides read TGTGCCTGCAATCCTCCGGGACATCTGAGGCCCCAGCATTTT. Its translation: CACNPPGHLRPQHF.

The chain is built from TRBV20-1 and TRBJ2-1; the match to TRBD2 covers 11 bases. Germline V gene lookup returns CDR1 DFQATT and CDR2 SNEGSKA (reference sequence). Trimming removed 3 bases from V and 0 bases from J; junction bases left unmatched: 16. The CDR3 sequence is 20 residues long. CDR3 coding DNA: TGCAGTGCTAGTGACTCGCAACTAGCGGGGGCCTTCAGCTCCTACAATGAGCAGTTCTTC. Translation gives CSASDSQLAGAFSSYNEQFF.

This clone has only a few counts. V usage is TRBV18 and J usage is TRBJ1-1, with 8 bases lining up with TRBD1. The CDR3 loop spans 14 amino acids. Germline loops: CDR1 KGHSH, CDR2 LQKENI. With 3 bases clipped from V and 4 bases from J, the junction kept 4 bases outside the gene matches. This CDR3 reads CASSPSGTGTEAFF. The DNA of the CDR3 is TGTGCCAGCTCACCTTCGGGGACAGGCACTGAAGCTTTCTTT.

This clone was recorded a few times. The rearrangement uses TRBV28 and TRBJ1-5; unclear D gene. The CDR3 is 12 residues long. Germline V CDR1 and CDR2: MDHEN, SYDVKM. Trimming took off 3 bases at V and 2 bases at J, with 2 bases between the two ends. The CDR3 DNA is TGTGCCAGCAGTTTCGGCAATCAGCCCCAGCATTTT. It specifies CASSFGNQPQHF.

CDR3 sequence: CASSLSQDTGELFF. Here the CDR3 DNA reads TGTGCCAGCTCACTCAGCCAGGACACCGGGGAGCTGTTTTTT. The V gene is TRBV18, the J gene TRBJ2-2; no definite D call. The CDR3 is made up of 14 amino acids. Trimming removed 4 bases at V and 3 bases at J, with 9 bases between. The germline gives CDR1 KGHSH, CDR2 LQKENI.

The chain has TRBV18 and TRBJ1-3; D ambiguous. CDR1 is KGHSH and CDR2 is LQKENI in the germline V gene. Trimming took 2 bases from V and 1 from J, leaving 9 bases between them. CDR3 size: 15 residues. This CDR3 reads CASSPNRGSGNTIYF. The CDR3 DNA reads TGTGCCAGCTCACCAAACCGGGGATCTGGAAACACCATATATTTT.

CDR3 sequence reads: CASSLVPAGGGSQETQYF. DNA for the CDR3: TGTGCCAGCAGCTTAGTTCCGGCGGGCGGAGGGTCTCAAGAGACCCAGTACTTC. This rearrangement joins TRBV7-2 to TRBJ2-5, with TRBD2 as a possible D gene (6 bases). The V end was cut by 1 base, the J end by 2 bases, with 20 bases between. Germline-derived CDR1 and CDR2 are SGHTA and FQGNSA. The CDR3 sequence is 18 residues long.

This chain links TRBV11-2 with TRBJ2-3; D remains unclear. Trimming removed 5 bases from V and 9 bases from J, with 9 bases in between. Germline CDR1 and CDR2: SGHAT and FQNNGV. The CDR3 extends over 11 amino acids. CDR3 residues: CASSPARTQYF. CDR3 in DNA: TGTGCCAGCAGCCCAGCTAGGACGCAGTATTTT.

This CDR3 is CASSQAWTSGGASDTQYF. The CDR3 coding sequence is TGTGCCAGCAGCCAGGCTTGGACTAGCGGGGGGGCCTCAGATACGCAGTATTTT. The gene calls are TRBV4-2 and TRBJ2-3; 15 bases agree with TRBD2. Losses at the gene ends were 3 bases for V and 4 bases for J; bases not matched to a gene: 8. Per germline, CDR1 LGHNA and CDR2 YNFKEQ. The CDR3 is 18 amino acids.

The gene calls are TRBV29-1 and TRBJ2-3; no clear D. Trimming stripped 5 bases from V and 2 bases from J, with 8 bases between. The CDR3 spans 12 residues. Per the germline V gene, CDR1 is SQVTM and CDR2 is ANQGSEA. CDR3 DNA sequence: TGCAGCGTTACATTTACCACAGATACGCAGTATTTT. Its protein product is CSVTFTTDTQYF.

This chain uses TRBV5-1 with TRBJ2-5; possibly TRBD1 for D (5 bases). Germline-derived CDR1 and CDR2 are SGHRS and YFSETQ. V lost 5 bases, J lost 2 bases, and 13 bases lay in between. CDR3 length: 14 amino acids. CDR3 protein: CASSEPTAQETQYF. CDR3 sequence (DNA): TGCGCCAGCAGTGAACCGACAGCTCAAGAGACCCAGTACTTC.

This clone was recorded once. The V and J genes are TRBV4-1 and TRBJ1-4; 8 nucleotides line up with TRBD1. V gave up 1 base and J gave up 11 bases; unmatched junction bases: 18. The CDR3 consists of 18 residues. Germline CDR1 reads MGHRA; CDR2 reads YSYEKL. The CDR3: CASSQGFTEQGDRSKLFF. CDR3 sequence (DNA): TGCGCCAGCAGCCAAGGGTTTACCGAACAGGGGGATCGATCGAAACTGTTTTTT.

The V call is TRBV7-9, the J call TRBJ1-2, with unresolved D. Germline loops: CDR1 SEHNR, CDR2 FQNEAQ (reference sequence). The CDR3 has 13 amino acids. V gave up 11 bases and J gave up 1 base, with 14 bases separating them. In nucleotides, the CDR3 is TGTGCCGGTCTAGCGGGCAGTAACTATGGCTACACCTTC. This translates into CAGLAGSNYGYTF.

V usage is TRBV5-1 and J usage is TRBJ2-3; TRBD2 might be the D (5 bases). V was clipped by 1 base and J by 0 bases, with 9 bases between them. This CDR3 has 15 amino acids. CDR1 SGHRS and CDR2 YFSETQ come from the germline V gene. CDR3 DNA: TGCGCCAGCAGCTTGACTAGTGCTAGCACAGATACGCAGTATTTT. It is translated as CASSLTSASTDTQYF.

CDR3 nucleotide sequence: TGTGCCAGCAGCTTAGACAGGGGAGGGAACACCGGGGAGCTGTTTTTT. This codes for CASSLDRGGNTGELFF. V usage is TRBV5-6 and J usage is TRBJ2-2; 8 nucleotides match TRBD1. This CDR3 has 16 amino acids. The germline V gene encodes CDR1 SGHDT and CDR2 YYEEEE. V shed 2 bases, J shed 1 base, and the junction held 4 bases outside the gene matches.

CDR3 DNA: TGCGCCAGCAGCCTATGGAGGGGACAGAACACAGATACGCAGTATTTT. This gives the protein CASSLWRGQNTDTQYF. The chain recombines TRBV5-1 with TRBJ2-3, with D possibly TRBD1 on 7 matching bases. The CDR3 totals 16 residues. Trimming pared 4 bases from V and 2 bases from J, leaving 17 bases between. The germline CDR1 and CDR2 sequences are SGHRS and YFSETQ.

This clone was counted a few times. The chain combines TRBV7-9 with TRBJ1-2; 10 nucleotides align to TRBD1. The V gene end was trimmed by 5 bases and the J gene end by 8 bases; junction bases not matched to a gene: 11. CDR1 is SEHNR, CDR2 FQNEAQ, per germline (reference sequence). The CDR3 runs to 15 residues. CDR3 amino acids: CASSPMTGGAGGYTF. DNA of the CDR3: TGTGCCAGCAGCCCAATGACAGGGGGCGCGGGAGGCTACACCTTC.

CDR3 residues: CSVGQGYDEQYV. CDR3 sequence (DNA): TGCAGCGTTGGACAGGGATACGACGAGCAGTACGTC. The V and J genes are TRBV29-1 and TRBJ2-7, with TRBD1 identical over 7 bases. The CDR3 has 12 amino acids. CDR1 and CDR2 (germline): SQVTM, ANQGSEA. J gave up 5 bases and V 4 bases, and 5 bases lay outside the gene matches.

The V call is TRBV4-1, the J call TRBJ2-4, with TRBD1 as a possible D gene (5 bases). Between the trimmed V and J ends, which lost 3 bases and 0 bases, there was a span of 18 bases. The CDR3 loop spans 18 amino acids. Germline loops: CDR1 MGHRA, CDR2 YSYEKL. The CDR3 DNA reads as TGCGCCAGCAGCCAGTTAATCCCAAGGGGATCAGCCAAAAACATTCAGTACTTC. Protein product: CASSQLIPRGSAKNIQYF.

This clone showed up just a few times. CDR3 sequence: CASSLLGTVPFF. The CDR3 coding sequence is TGTGCCAGCAGTTTGCTAGGGACAGTACCTTTCTTT. V and J are TRBV28 and TRBJ1-1, with TRBD1 identical over 7 bases. J was trimmed by 12 bases and V by 3 bases; bases with no gene match: 7. Germline CDR1 MDHEN, CDR2 SYDVKM. The CDR3 contains 12 residues.

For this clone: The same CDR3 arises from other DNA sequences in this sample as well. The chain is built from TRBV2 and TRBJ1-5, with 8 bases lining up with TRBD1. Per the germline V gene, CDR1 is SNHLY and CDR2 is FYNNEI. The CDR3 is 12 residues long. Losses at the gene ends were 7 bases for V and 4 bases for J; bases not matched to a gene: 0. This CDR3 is CASNRGNQPQHF. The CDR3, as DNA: TGTGCCAGCAACAGGGGGAATCAGCCCCAGCATTTT.

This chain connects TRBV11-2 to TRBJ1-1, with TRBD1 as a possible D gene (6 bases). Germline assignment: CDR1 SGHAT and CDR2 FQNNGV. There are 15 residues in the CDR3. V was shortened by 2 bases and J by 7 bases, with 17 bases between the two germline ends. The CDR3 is CASSLTTGTLNEAFF. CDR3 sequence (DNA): TGTGCCAGCAGCTTAACTACCGGGACACTAAATGAAGCTTTCTTT.

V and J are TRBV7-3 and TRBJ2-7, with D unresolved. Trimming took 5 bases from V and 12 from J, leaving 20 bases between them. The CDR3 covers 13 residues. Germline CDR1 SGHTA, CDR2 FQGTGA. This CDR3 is CASSPPVPPPRYV. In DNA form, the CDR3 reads TGTGCCAGCAGCCCTCCGGTCCCCCCGCCCCGGTACGTC.

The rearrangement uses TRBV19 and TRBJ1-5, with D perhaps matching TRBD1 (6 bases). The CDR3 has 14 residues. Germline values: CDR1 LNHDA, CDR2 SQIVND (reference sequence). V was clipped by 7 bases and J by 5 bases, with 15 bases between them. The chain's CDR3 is CASTAGGRHQPQHF. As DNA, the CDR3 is TGTGCCAGTACCGCGGGGGGCAGGCATCAGCCCCAGCATTTT.

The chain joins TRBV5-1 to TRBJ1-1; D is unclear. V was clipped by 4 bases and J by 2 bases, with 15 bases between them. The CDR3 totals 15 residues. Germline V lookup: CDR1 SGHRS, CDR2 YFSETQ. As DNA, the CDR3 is TGCGCCAGCAGCCCCGTCGCGGAGGTTAACACTGAAGCTTTCTTT. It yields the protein CASSPVAEVNTEAFF.

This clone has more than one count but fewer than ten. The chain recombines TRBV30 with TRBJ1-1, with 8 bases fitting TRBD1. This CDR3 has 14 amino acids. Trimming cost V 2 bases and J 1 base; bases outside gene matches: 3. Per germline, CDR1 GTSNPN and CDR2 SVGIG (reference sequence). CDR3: CAWSSGQGNTEAFF. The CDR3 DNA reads TGTGCCTGGAGTAGCGGACAGGGGAACACTGAAGCTTTCTTT.